These 20 T cell receptor beta chains came from one sample sequenced in a study of long-term antiretroviral therapy in people with HIV. A v3.0 immunoSEQ assay was performed at survey level. Only in-frame clones appear in the TCRdb table, and some are missing; sequencing was by immunoSEQ multiplex PCR. Of fewer than 40,000 clones in the sample, 94% were seen once. The material was unsorted PBMCs, obtained approximately 5.1 years after starting antiretroviral therapy. All receptors come from a woman in her fifties or sixties with HIV.

The chain combines TRBV19 with TRBJ1-3; TRBD1 is a possible D gene (5 bases). Per the germline V gene, CDR1 is LNHDA and CDR2 is SQIVND (reference sequence). The CDR3 consists of 14 residues. V was cut by 4 bases and J by 7 bases, with 14 bases left in between. The CDR3 region has the DNA TGTGCCAGTAGTACCACAGGAGGGCGGAACACCATATATTTT. As protein: CASSTTGGRNTIYF.

The V call is TRBV6-1, the J call TRBJ1-1; D uncertain. Germline V CDR1 and CDR2: MNHNS, SASEGT. Trimming stripped 5 bases from V and 0 bases from J, with 10 bases between. CDR3 length: 14 amino acids. Written as DNA, the CDR3 is TGTGCCAGCAGTCAACAGATAATGAACACTGAAGCTTTCTTT. Translated, it gives CASSQQIMNTEAFF.

J is TRBJ1-2 and V is TRBV4-3, with D possibly TRBD1 on 5 matching bases. Trimming removed 1 base from V and 8 bases from J, with 17 bases in between. Germline V gives CDR1 LGHNA, CDR2 YSLEER. The CDR3 totals 15 residues. Here the CDR3 reads CASSQGAGALGGYTF. CDR3 coding DNA: TGCGCCAGCAGCCAAGGGGCCGGGGCCCTAGGCGGCTACACCTTC.

The V call is TRBV5-1, the J call TRBJ2-5, with 8 bases matching TRBD1. This CDR3 region has 16 residues. CDR1 and CDR2 from the germline V gene are SGHRS and YFSETQ. V shed 1 base, J shed 2 bases, and the junction held 7 bases outside the gene matches. CDR3 amino acids: CASSLYMDRAQETQYF. CDR3 sequence (DNA): TGCGCCAGCAGCTTGTATATGGACAGGGCGCAAGAGACCCAGTACTTC.

This clone was seen a single time. The genes are TRBV5-1 and TRBJ2-1; 7 bases are a match to TRBD1. The junction had 9 bases not matched to a gene; V was cut back by 5 bases and J by 4 bases. The CDR3 runs 15 residues. Germline assignment: CDR1 SGHRS and CDR2 YFSETQ. CDR3 amino acids: CASRSGQALYNEQFF. Written as DNA, the CDR3 is TGCGCCAGCAGATCTGGACAGGCTTTATACAATGAGCAGTTCTTC.

The chain is built from TRBV11-2 and TRBJ2-3; a weak D match, TRBD2 (6 bases). The length of the CDR3 is 13 residues. The V and J ends lost 5 bases and 7 bases respectively, with 13 bases between them. Germline V CDR1 and CDR2: SGHAT, FQNNGV. The CDR3 DNA sequence: TGTGCCAGCAGCATGCAAGGAGGGAATACGCAGTATTTT. Protein product: CASSMQGGNTQYF. Full variable domain (rest looked up from reference TRBV11-2 and TRBJ2-3): EAGVAQSPRYKIIEKRQSVAFWCNPISGHATLYWYQQILGQGPKLLIQFQNNGVVDDSQLPKDRFSAERLKGVDSTLKIQPAKLEDSAVYLCASSMQGGNTQYFGPGTRLTVL.

The chain employs TRBV6-4 and TRBJ1-2; 10 nucleotides match TRBD1. V dropped 4 bases and J dropped 7; count of bases not matched to a gene: 9. Germline V gene data show CDR1 as MRHNA and CDR2 as SNTAGT. The CDR3 spans 15 residues. CDR3 bases: TGTGCCAGCAGTGTCGAGGCCGGGACAGGGGTTGGCTACACCTTC. The encoded protein is CASSVEAGTGVGYTF.

This clone was recorded once. The junction departs from the called germline gene at one end, perhaps through a read error. The chain recombines TRBV14 with TRBJ2-2, with D unresolved. The CDR3 sequence is 12 residues long. CDR1 is SGHDN, CDR2 FVKESK, per germline. Written as DNA, the CDR3 is TGTGCCAGCAGCCAAAACAGCGGGGAGCTGTTTTTT. Translation: CASSQNSGELFF.

The chain is built from TRBV18 and TRBJ1-5; 7 bases map to TRBD1. The V and J ends lost 3 bases and 4 bases, in that order; junction bases with no gene match: 3. Germline loops: CDR1 KGHSH, CDR2 LQKENI. The CDR3 has 14 residues. The CDR3 DNA reads TGTGCCAGCTCACCTGGGACAGCAAATCAGCCCCAGCATTTT. It translates to CASSPGTANQPQHF.

This clone has a single count. The V and J genes are TRBV30 and TRBJ1-6; 8 nucleotides agree with TRBD1. Germline V gene data show CDR1 as GTSNPN and CDR2 as SVGIG (reference sequence). After removal of 1 base from V and 7 bases from J, the junction contained 9 bases not matched to a gene. The CDR3 sequence is 16 residues long. CDR3 coding DNA: TGTGCCTGGAGTGCCCTCCGGACAGGGCGAAATTCACCCCTCCACTTT. Translated: CAWSALRTGRNSPLHF.

The chain recombines TRBV7-6 with TRBJ1-5, with unresolved D. The ends were cut back, 5 bases at V and 2 bases at J, with 10 bases in the middle. Looked up from germline, CDR1 is SGHVS and CDR2 is FNYEAQ. The CDR3 is 14 amino acids. The CDR3 DNA follows: TGTGCCAGCAGCAAGGGTGTAGGCAATCAGCCCCAGCATTTT. This translates into CASSKGVGNQPQHF.

J is TRBJ2-1 and V is TRBV9; D call uncertain. V lost 0 bases to trimming and J lost 2 bases, with 9 bases between them. Germline CDR1 is SGDLS and CDR2 is YYNGEE. There are 15 residues in the CDR3. The CDR3 sequence is CASSVGLAPYNEQFF. CDR3 DNA: TGTGCCAGCAGCGTAGGATTGGCCCCCTACAATGAGCAGTTCTTC.

The chain is built from TRBV7-9 and TRBJ2-2, with 9 positions matching TRBD1. CDR1 and CDR2 (germline): SEHNR, FQNEAQ (reference sequence). The CDR3 is 16 residues long. With V trimmed by 4 bases and J by 6 bases, 9 bases remained unmatched. CDR3 amino acids: CASSYTGGGLAGELFF. CDR3 nucleotide sequence: TGTGCCAGCAGCTACACAGGGGGCGGCTTAGCCGGGGAGCTGTTTTTT.

The chain is built from TRBV19 and TRBJ1-2; a possible D gene is TRBD1 (6 bases). The CDR3 loop spans 12 amino acids. V dropped 5 bases and J dropped 7 bases, with 11 bases sitting between them. The germline V gene encodes CDR1 LNHDA and CDR2 SQIVND (reference sequence). CDR3 DNA: TGTGCCAGTAGTCCAGGGGTAGGTGGCTACACCTTC. Its translation is CASSPGVGGYTF.

This chain links TRBV5-4 with TRBJ1-4; 9 bases match TRBD1. The germline V gene has CDR1 SGHNT and CDR2 YYREEE (reference sequence). The V segment lost 4 bases and the J segment 7 bases; nucleotides outside the gene matches: 8. The CDR3 is made up of 15 amino acids. CDR3 region: CASSRRTGEVEKLFF. The CDR3 DNA follows: TGTGCCAGCAGCAGGAGGACAGGGGAGGTTGAAAAACTGTTTTTT.

This rearrangement joins TRBV7-2 to TRBJ1-1, with D perhaps TRBD1 (5 bases). Trimming stripped 1 base from V and 5 bases from J, with 11 bases between. CDR3 length: 14 residues. The germline gives CDR1 SGHTA, CDR2 FQGNSA. The CDR3 nucleotides read TGTGCCAGCAGCTTAGATGGGGCGACGACTGAAGCTTTCTTT. It translates to CASSLDGATTEAFF.

The V gene is TRBV6-6, the J gene TRBJ1-2; D is unclear. The germline V gene encodes CDR1 MNHNY and CDR2 SVGAGI (reference sequence). Deletions cut 2 bases from V and 0 bases from J, with 10 bases between. The CDR3 is 15 amino acids. The CDR3 sequence is CASSYPTDTNYGYTF. The CDR3 DNA reads TGTGCCAGCAGTTACCCCACAGATACTAACTATGGCTACACCTTC.

This chain joins TRBV5-8 and TRBJ2-2; the D gene is possibly TRBD1 (6 bases). Germline CDR1 and CDR2: SGHTS and YDEGEE. With 0 bases removed from V and 1 base from J, the gap between germline ends came to 7 bases. The CDR3 length is 15 residues. CDR3 sequence (DNA): TGTGCCAGCAGCTTGGACAGGGTGAACACCGGGGAGCTGTTTTTT. Protein sequence: CASSLDRVNTGELFF.

The V call is TRBV29-1, the J call TRBJ1-2; the D is unclear. This CDR3 contains 12 residues. Germline-derived CDR1 and CDR2 are SQVTM and ANQGSEA. The V gene lost 4 bases and the J gene lost 5 bases, with 11 bases spanning the gap. CDR3 sequence (DNA): TGCAGCGTTGCTGGCTTAGATTATGGCTACACCTTC. The encoded protein is CSVAGLDYGYTF.

This rearrangement joins TRBV2 to TRBJ2-7; 8 bases map to TRBD1. This CDR3 is built from 13 residues. V was pared by 8 bases and J by 0 bases, with 3 bases of the junction left unmatched. Germline V gene data show CDR1 as SNHLY and CDR2 as FYNNEI. In DNA form, the CDR3 reads TGTGCCAGCGGACAGGGCAGCTCCTACGAGCAGTACTTC. Protein product: CASGQGSSYEQYF.